This T cell receptor beta chain stems from a study of T cell responses to AZD1222 COVID-19 vaccine. Study at large: Pooling of second doses given at about 4 or about 12 weeks was done. Study results and limitations: The sample set comprised mostly white British donors with more females, and clonal diversity was possibly underestimated.

Clones were sequenced by immunoSEQ multiplex PCR, and TCRdb holds only the in-frame ones, with some missing. The table includes roughly 190,000 clones, about 92% detected once. V lost 7 bases and J lost 5; bases outside the gene matches: 13. The germline V gene encodes CDR1 LGHDT and CDR2 YNNKEL (reference sequence). This CDR3 spans 15 amino acids. This clone occurred once. Antigen: not known. The clonotype comes from an adult in good health. The rearrangement uses TRBV3-1 (or the pseudogene TRBV3-2) and TRBJ2-5; 7 positions match TRBD2. Source: peripheral blood, taken on day 0 of AZD1222 vaccination. The CDR3 DNA sequence: TGTGCCAGCACCAAGAGGCTAGCGGTCCGGGAGACCCAGTACTTC. Its protein is CASTKRLAVRETQYF.